What follows are 3 T cell receptor beta chains derived from one specimen sequenced in a study of blood T cell repertoires in COVID-19. TCRdb's table, derived via immunoSEQ multiplex PCR, lists solely in-frame clones and lacks some. The profile shows about 200,000 clones, roughly 94% of them singletons. The sequenced sample was peripheral blood. These TCRs come from a man under 40 with COVID-19, enrolled during active disease.

The chain links TRBV4-1 to TRBJ1-3, with D maybe TRBD1 (6 bases). CDR1 and CDR2 from the germline V gene are MGHRA and YSYEKL. The CDR3 totals 16 residues. Trimming removed 1 base at V and 2 bases at J, with 12 bases between. CDR3 in amino acids: CASSQVPGTTGNTIYF. For the CDR3, the DNA is TGCGCCAGCAGCCAAGTTCCCGGGACAACTGGAAACACCATATATTTT.

The chain couples TRBV3-1 (or the pseudogene TRBV3-2) to TRBJ2-4; 10 bases are shared with TRBD1. CDR3 size: 16 residues. CDR1 and CDR2 from the germline V gene are LGHDT and YNNKEL (reference sequence). The J segment lost 8 bases and the V segment lost 1 base, leaving 8 bases of the junction unmatched. The CDR3 region has the DNA TGTGCCAGCAGCCAAGTTACGGGACAGGGGTTAGACATTCAGTACTTC. This gives the protein CASSQVTGQGLDIQYF.

The chain has TRBV5-3 and TRBJ1-6, with 7 bases that match TRBD1. TRBV5-3 is an open reading frame, and its role is uncertain. With V trimmed by 0 bases and J by 6 bases, 3 bases remained unmatched. This CDR3 is 15 amino acids long. CDR3 amino acids: CARSLGTGANSPLHF. For the CDR3, the DNA is TGTGCCAGAAGCTTGGGAACAGGGGCTAATTCACCCCTCCACTTT.